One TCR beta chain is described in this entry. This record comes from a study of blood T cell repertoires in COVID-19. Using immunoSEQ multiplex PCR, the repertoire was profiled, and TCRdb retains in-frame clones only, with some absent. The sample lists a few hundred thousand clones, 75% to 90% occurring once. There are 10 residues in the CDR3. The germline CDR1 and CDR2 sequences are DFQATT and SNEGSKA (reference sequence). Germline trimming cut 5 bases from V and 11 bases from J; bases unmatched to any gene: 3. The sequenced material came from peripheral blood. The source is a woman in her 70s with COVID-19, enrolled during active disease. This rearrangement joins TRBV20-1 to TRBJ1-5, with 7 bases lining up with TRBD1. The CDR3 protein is CSAGDSSQHF. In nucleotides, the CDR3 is TGCAGTGCTGGGGACAGCTCCCAGCATTTT.